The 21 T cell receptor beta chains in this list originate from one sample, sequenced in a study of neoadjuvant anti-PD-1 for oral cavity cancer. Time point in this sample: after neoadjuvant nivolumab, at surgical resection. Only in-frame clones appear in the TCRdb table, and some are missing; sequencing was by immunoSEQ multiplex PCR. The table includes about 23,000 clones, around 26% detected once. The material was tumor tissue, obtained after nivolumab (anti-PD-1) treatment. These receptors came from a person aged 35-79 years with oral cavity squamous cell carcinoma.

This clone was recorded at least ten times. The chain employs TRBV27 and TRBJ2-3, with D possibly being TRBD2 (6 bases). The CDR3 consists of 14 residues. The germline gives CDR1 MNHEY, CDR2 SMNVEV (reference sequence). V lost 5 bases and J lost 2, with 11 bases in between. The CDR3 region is CASSPRDFTDTQYF. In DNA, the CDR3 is TGTGCCAGCAGTCCACGGGACTTCACAGATACGCAGTATTTT.

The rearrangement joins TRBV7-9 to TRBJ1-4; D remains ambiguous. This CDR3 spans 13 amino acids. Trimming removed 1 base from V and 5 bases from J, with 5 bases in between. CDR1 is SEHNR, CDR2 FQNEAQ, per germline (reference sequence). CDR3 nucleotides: TGTGCCAGCAGCTTAGATCGGAATGAAAAACTGTTTTTT. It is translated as CASSLDRNEKLFF. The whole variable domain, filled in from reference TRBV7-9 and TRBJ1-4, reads DTGVSQNPRHKITKRGQNVTFRCDPISEHNRLYWYRQTLGQGPEFLTYFQNEAQLEKSRLLSDRFSAERPKGSFSTLEIQRTEQGDSAMYLCASSLDRNEKLFFGSGTQLSVL.

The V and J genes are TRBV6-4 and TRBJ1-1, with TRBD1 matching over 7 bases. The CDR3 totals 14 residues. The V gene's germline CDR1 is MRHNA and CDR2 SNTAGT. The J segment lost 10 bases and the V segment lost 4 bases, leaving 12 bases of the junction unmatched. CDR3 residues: CASSALPGDSAAFF. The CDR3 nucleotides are TGTGCCAGCAGTGCTCTCCCGGGGGACAGCGCAGCTTTCTTT.

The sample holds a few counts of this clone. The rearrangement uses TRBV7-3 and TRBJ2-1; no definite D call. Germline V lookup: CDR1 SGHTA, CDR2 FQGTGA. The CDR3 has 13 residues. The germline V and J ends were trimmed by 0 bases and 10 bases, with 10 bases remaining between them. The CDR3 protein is CASSLTPYGEQFF. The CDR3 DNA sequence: TGTGCCAGCAGCTTAACTCCTTATGGGGAGCAGTTCTTC.

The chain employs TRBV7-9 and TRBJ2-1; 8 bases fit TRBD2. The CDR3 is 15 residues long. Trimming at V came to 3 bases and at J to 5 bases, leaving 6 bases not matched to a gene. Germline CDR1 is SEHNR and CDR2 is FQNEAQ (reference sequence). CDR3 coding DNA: TGTGCCAGCAGCTTTATAGCGGGGATGAACAATGAGCAGTTCTTC. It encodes CASSFIAGMNNEQFF.

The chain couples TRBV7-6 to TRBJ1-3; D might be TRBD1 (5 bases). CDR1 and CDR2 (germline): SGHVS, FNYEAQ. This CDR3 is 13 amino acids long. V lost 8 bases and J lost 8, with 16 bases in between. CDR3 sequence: CASSPDGGYTIYF. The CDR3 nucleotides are TGTGCCAGCTCCCCGGACGGGGGATACACCATATATTTT.

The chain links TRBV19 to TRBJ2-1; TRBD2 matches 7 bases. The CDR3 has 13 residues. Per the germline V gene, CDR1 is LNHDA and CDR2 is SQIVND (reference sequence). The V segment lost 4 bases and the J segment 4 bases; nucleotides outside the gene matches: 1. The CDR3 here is CASSRREYNEQFF. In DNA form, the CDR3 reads TGTGCCAGTAGTAGGCGGGAGTACAATGAGCAGTTCTTC.

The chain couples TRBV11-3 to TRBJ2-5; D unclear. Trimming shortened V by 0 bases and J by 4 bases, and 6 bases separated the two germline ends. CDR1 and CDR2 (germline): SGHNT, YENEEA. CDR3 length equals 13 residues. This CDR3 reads CASSLEATETQYF. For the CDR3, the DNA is TGTGCCAGCAGCTTAGAGGCAACAGAGACCCAGTACTTC. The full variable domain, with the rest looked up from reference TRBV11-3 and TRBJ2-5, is EAGVVQSPRYKIIEKKQPVAFWCNPISGHNTLYWYLQNLGQGPELLIRYENEEAVDDSQLPKDRFSAERLKGVDSTLKIQPAELGDSAVYLCASSLEATETQYFGPGTRLLVL.

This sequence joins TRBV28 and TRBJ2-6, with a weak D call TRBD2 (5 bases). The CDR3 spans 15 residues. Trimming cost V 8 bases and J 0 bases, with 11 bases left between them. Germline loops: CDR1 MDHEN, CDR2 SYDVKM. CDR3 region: CASHGLGSGANVLTF. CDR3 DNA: TGTGCCAGCCATGGACTGGGCTCTGGGGCCAACGTCCTGACTTTC.

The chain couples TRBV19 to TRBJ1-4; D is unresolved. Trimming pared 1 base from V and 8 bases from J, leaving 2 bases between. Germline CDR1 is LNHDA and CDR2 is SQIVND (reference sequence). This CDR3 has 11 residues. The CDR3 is CASSIGEKLFF. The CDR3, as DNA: TGTGCCAGTAGTATAGGCGAAAAACTGTTTTTT.

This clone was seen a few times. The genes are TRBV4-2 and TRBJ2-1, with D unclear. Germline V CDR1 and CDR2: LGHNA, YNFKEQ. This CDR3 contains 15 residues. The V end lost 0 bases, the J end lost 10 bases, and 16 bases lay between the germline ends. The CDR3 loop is CASSQDPHSREEQFF. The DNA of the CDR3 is TGTGCCAGCAGCCAAGACCCCCATTCTAGGGAAGAGCAGTTCTTC.

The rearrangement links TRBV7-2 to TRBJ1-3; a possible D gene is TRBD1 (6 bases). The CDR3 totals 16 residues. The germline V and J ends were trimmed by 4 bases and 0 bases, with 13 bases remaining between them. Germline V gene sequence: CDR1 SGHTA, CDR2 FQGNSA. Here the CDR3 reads CASSSGGSNSGNTIYF. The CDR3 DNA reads TGTGCCAGCAGCTCTGGGGGCTCGAACTCTGGAAACACCATATATTTT.

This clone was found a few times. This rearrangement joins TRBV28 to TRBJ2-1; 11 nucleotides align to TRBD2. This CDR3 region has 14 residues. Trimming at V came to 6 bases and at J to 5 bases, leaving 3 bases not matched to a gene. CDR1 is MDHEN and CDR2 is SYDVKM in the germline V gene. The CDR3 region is CASRTSGNHNEQFF. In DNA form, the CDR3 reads TGTGCCAGCAGGACTAGCGGGAATCACAATGAGCAGTTCTTC.

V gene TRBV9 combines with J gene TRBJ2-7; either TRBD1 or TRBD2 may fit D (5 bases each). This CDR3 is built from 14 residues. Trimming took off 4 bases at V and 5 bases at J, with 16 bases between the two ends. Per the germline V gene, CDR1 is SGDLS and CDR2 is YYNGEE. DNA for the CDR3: TGTGCCAGCAGCCCCGGGGCAATTGTAAACGAGCAGTACTTC. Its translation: CASSPGAIVNEQYF.

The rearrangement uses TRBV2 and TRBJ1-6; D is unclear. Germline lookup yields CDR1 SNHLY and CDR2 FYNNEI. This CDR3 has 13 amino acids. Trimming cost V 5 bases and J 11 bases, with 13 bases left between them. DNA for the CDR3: TGTGCCAGCAGTCCAAGGTCGGAGCCACCCCTCCACTTT. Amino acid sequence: CASSPRSEPPLHF.

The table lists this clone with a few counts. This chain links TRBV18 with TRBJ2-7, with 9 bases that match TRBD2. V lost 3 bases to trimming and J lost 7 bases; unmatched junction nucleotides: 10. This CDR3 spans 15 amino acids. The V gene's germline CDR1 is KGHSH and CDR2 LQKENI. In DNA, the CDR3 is TGTGCCAGCTCACCGCCTGCGGGGGGGCCGAGGGAGCAGTACTTC. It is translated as CASSPPAGGPREQYF.

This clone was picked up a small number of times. CDR3 DNA: TGTGCCAGCAGTTACTCCCACAGGGGCCTCTATGGCTACACCTTC. As protein: CASSYSHRGLYGYTF. The chain recombines TRBV6-5 with TRBJ1-2, with TRBD1 matching over 7 bases. This CDR3 spans 15 amino acids. V lost 0 bases, J lost 4 bases, and 5 bases stayed unmatched. Germline lookup yields CDR1 MNHEY and CDR2 SVGAGI.

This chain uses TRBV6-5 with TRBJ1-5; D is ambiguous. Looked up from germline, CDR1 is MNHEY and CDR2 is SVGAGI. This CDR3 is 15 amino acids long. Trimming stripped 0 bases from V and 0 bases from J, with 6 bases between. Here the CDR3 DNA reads TGTGCCAGCAGTTACTCACAATATAGCAATCAGCCCCAGCATTTT. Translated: CASSYSQYSNQPQHF.

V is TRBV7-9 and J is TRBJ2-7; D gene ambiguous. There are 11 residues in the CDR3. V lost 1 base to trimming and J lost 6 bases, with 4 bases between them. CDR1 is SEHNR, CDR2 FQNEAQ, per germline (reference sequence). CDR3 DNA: TGTGCCAGCAGCTTAGTTGGCGAGCAGTACTTC. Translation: CASSLVGEQYF.

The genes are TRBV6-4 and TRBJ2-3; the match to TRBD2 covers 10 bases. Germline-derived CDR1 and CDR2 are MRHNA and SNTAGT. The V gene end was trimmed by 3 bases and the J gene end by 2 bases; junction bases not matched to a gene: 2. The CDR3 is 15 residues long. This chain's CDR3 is CASSETSGVTDTQYF. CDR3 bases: TGTGCCAGCAGTGAAACTAGCGGGGTCACAGATACGCAGTATTTT.

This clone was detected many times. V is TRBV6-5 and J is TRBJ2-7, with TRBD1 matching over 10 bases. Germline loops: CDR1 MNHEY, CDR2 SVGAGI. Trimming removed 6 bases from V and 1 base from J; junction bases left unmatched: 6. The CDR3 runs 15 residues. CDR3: CASRSRTGGSYEQYF. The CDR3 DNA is TGTGCCAGCAGATCCCGGACAGGGGGTTCCTACGAGCAGTACTTC.